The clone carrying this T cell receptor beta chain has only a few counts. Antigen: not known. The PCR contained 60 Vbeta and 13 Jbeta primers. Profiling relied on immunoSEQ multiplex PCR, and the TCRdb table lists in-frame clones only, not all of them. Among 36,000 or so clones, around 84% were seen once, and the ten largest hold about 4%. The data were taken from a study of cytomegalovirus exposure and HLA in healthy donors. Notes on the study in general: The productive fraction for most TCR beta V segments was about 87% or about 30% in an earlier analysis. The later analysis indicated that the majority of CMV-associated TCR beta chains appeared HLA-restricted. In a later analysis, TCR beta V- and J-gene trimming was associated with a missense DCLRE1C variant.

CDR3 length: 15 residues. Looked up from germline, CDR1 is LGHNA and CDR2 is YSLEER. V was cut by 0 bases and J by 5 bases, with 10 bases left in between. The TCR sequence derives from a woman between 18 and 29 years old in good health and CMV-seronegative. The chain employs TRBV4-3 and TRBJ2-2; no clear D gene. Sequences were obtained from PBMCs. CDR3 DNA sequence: TGCGCCAGCAGCCAAGAACCAACCAGAACCGGGGAGCTGTTTTTT. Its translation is CASSQEPTRTGELFF.